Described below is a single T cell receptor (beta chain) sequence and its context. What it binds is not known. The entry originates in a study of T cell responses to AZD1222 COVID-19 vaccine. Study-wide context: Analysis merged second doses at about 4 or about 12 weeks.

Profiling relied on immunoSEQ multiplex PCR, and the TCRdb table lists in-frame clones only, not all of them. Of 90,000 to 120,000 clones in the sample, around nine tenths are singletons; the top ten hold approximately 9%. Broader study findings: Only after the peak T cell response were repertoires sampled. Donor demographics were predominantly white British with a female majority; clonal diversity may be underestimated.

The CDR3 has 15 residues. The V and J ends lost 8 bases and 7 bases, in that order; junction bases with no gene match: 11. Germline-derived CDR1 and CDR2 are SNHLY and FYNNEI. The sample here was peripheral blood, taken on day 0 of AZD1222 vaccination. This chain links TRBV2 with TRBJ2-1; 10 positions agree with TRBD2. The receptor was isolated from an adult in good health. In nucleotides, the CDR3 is TGTGCCAGCCGACAGCGGGAGGGAGGGTCAAATGAGCAGTTCTTC. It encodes CASRQREGGSNEQFF.